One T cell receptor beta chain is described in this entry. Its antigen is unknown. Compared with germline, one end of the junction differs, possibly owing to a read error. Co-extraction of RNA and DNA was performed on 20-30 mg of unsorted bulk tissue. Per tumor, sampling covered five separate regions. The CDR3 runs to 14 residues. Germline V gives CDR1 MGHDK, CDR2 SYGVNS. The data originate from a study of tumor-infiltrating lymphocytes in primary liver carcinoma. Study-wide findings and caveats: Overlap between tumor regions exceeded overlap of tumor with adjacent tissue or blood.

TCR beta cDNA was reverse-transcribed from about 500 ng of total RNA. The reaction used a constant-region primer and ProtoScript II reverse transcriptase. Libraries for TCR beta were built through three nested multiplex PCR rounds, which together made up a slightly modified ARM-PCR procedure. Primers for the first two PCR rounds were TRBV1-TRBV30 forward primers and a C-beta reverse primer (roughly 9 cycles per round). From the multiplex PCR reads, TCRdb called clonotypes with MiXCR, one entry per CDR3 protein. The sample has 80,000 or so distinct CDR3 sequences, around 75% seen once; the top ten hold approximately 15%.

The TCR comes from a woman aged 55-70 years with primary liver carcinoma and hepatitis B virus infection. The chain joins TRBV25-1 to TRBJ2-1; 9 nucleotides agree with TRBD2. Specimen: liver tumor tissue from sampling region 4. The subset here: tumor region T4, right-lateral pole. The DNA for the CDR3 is TGTGTCAGCACCGTCTCTAGCGGGATCTATGAGCAGTTCTTC. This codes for CVSTVSSGIYEQFF. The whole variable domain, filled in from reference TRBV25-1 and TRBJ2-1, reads EADIYQTPRYLVIGTGKKITLECSQTMGHDKMYWYQQDPGMELHLIHYSYGVNSTEKGDLSSESTVSRIRTEHFPLTLESARPSHTSQYLCVSTVSSGIYEQFFGPGTRLTVL.